The rows below give T cell receptor beta chains drawn from one sample of a study of T cell repertoires in cytomegalovirus infection. TCRdb called the reads again in MiXCR, with one record for every CDR3 protein. The sample holds 150,000 to 200,000 distinct CDR3 sequences, about an eighth seen once. Sequencing was done on a sample of PBMCs. All receptors come from a human donor in good health (CMV status not recorded). Some clones in this sample may be carry-over from other donors' samples. CDR3s include the opening cysteine and the closing phenylalanine or tryptophan. D genes are given only for firm matches. A clone size is listed for some rows: how often the clone was seen (once, few, many), or a class if it is expanded.

CDR3 DNA: TGCGCCAGCAGCCCGGGGACTAGCGGGAGGTACGGCACAGATACGCAGTATTTT
CDR3 protein: CASSPGTSGRYGTDTQYF
V gene: TRBV5-1
clone size: -
J gene: TRBJ2-3
D gene: TRBD2

CDR3 DNA: TGTGCCAGCAGTTTCCTAGCGGGAGCCCCTAAAACCAATGAGCAGTTCTTC
CDR3 protein: CASSFLAGAPKTNEQFF
V gene: TRBV27
clone size: -
J gene: TRBJ2-1
D gene: TRBD2

CDR3 DNA: TGTGCCAGTAGTATAGAACCCGGGACAGACCATCAGCCCCAGCATTTT
CDR3 protein: CASSIEPGTDHQPQHF
V gene: TRBV19
clone size: few
J gene: TRBJ1-5
D gene: TRBD1

CDR3 DNA: TGTGCCAGCAGTTCCAACGGACAGGGGGCCGTAGATACGCAGTATTTT
CDR3 protein: CASSSNGQGAVDTQYF
V gene: TRBV12-3/TRBV12-4
clone size: few
J gene: TRBJ2-3
D gene: TRBD1

CDR3 DNA: TGCGCCAGCAGCTTGTTCGGGGACACAGATACGCAGTATTTT
CDR3 protein: CASSLFGDTDTQYF
V gene: TRBV5-1
clone size: many
J gene: TRBJ2-3
D gene: -

CDR3 DNA: TGCGCCAGCAGCTTCATCACGTGGGTCAACAATGAGCAGTTCTTC
CDR3 protein: CASSFITWVNNEQFF
V gene: TRBV5-1
clone size: many
J gene: TRBJ2-1
D gene: -

CDR3 DNA: TGTGCCAGCAGCCCCCGGGACAGGGGTTACAATGAGCAGTTCTTC
CDR3 protein: CASSPRDRGYNEQFF
V gene: TRBV5-3
clone size: few
J gene: TRBJ2-1
D gene: TRBD1

CDR3 DNA: TGTGCCAGCAGTTATTCATCCGGGGACGAGCAGTACTTC
CDR3 protein: CASSYSSGDEQYF
V gene: TRBV6-1
clone size: -
J gene: TRBJ2-7
D gene: -

CDR3 DNA: TGTGCCAGCAGCCTCTTCAGCGTCAGCTCTGGAAACACCATATATTTT
CDR3 protein: CASSLFSVSSGNTIYF
V gene: TRBV14
clone size: many
J gene: TRBJ1-3
D gene: -

CDR3 DNA: TGTGCCAGCAGCCAAGGGGGGAAGTATGAAAAACTGTTTTTT
CDR3 protein: CASSQGGKYEKLFF
V gene: TRBV7-9
clone size: few
J gene: TRBJ1-4
D gene: -

CDR3 DNA: TGTGCCAGCAGCCAAGAAAGGACAGACTACAAGCAGTACTTC
CDR3 protein: CASSQERTDYKQYF
V gene: TRBV14
clone size: -
J gene: TRBJ2-7
D gene: -

CDR3 DNA: TGTGCCAGCAGTTTCGGGACTTCCGGCACAGATACGCAGTATTTT
CDR3 protein: CASSFGTSGTDTQYF
V gene: TRBV28
clone size: few
J gene: TRBJ2-3
D gene: -

CDR3 DNA: TGTGCCAGCAGGGACTCCGGGACAATGGCCAAAAACATTCAGTACTTC
CDR3 protein: CASRDSGTMAKNIQYF
V gene: TRBV2
clone size: few
J gene: TRBJ2-4
D gene: -

CDR3 DNA: TGTGCCAGCAGCCCACGGGACATCCAGAACACTGAAGCTTTCTTT
CDR3 protein: CASSPRDIQNTEAFF
V gene: TRBV7-2
clone size: many
J gene: TRBJ1-1
D gene: -

CDR3 DNA: TGTGCCAGCAGCATAAGATCAGGTAGCGGGAGCGACGAGCAGTACTTC
CDR3 protein: CASSIRSGSGSDEQYF
V gene: TRBV7-2
clone size: many
J gene: TRBJ2-7
D gene: TRBD2

CDR3 DNA: TGTGCCAGCAGCTCCCGGTTAGGCAGCAATCAGCCCCAGCATTTT
CDR3 protein: CASSSRLGSNQPQHF
V gene: TRBV7-2
clone size: many
J gene: TRBJ1-5
D gene: -

CDR3 DNA: TGTGCCAGCAGCGGACTTCCACAAGAGACCCAGTACTTC
CDR3 protein: CASSGLPQETQYF
V gene: TRBV7-2
clone size: many
J gene: TRBJ2-5
D gene: -

CDR3 DNA: TGTGCCAGCAGCTCCATTACCTGGCATGAGCAGTTCTTC
CDR3 protein: CASSSITWHEQFF
V gene: TRBV13
clone size: -
J gene: TRBJ2-1
D gene: -

CDR3 DNA: TGTGCCACCACCTGGGACCTTAGGGGGAGCAATGAGCAGTTCTTC
CDR3 protein: CATTWDLRGSNEQFF
V gene: TRBV15
clone size: many
J gene: TRBJ2-1
D gene: -

CDR3 DNA: TGCGCCAGCAGCCAGGGTATGGGGGCCCGGGACTATGGCTACACCTTC
CDR3 protein: CASSQGMGARDYGYTF
V gene: TRBV5-1
clone size: -
J gene: TRBJ1-2
D gene: -

CDR3 DNA: TGTGCCAGCAGCCGATCTGGAAACACCATATATTTT
CDR3 protein: CASSRSGNTIYF
V gene: TRBV7-9
clone size: many
J gene: TRBJ1-3
D gene: -

CDR3 DNA: TGTGCCAGCAGTTACCATCTTCTACGTGGCGGGGAGCTGTTTTTT
CDR3 protein: CASSYHLLRGGELFF
V gene: TRBV6-2/TRBV6-3
clone size: many
J gene: TRBJ2-2
D gene: -

CDR3 DNA: TGTGCCAGCAGTGACTCGACAACGAGGACTAGATCCTACGAGCAGTACTTC
CDR3 protein: CASSDSTTRTRSYEQYF
V gene: TRBV6-4
clone size: -
J gene: TRBJ2-7
D gene: TRBD2

CDR3 DNA: TGTGCCAGCAGTTCCTCACTCAGGGGGAGGAATCAGCCCCAGCATTTT
CDR3 protein: CASSSSLRGRNQPQHF
V gene: TRBV6-2/TRBV6-3
clone size: -
J gene: TRBJ1-5
D gene: TRBD1

CDR3 DNA: TGCAGCGTCGACAGGGGTGGAGATACGCAGTATTTT
CDR3 protein: CSVDRGGDTQYF
V gene: TRBV29-1
clone size: -
J gene: TRBJ2-3
D gene: TRBD1

CDR3 DNA: TGTGCCAGCAGCTTAGCAGCGTTCCCTAGCACAGATACGCAGTATTTT
CDR3 protein: CASSLAAFPSTDTQYF
V gene: TRBV7-2
clone size: many
J gene: TRBJ2-3
D gene: -

CDR3 DNA: TGTGCCAGCACCAGGCGGGACAGGGGGTTCGGGACCGGGGAGCTGTTTTTT
CDR3 protein: CASTRRDRGFGTGELFF
V gene: TRBV7-9
clone size: many
J gene: TRBJ2-2
D gene: TRBD1

CDR3 DNA: TGTGCCAGCAGCCGGACGGGGTGGACCCAGTACTTC
CDR3 protein: CASSRTGWTQYF
V gene: TRBV5-6
clone size: -
J gene: TRBJ2-5
D gene: -

CDR3 DNA: TGTGCCACCAGTGATTTGGGAGTCGGGACGAACACCGGGGAGCTGTTTTTT
CDR3 protein: CATSDLGVGTNTGELFF
V gene: TRBV24-1
clone size: -
J gene: TRBJ2-2
D gene: -

CDR3 DNA: TGTGCCAGCAGTTACTCGTCCCAGCACTCCTACGAGCAGTACTTC
CDR3 protein: CASSYSSQHSYEQYF
V gene: TRBV6-6
clone size: many
J gene: TRBJ2-7
D gene: -

CDR3 DNA: TGTGCCAGCAGCCCTGGAGGCAGGGCAAATGAAGCTTTCTTT
CDR3 protein: CASSPGGRANEAFF
V gene: TRBV25-1
clone size: -
J gene: TRBJ1-1
D gene: -

CDR3 DNA: TGTGCCAGCAGCTTGGGTCTCGTGAACAAAAACATTCAGTACTTC
CDR3 protein: CASSLGLVNKNIQYF
V gene: TRBV5-6
clone size: -
J gene: TRBJ2-4
D gene: -

CDR3 DNA: TGTGCCAGCAGCTTAGCCCAGACATATCGAACTAATGAAAAACTGTTTTTT
CDR3 protein: CASSLAQTYRTNEKLFF
V gene: TRBV7-8
clone size: many
J gene: TRBJ1-4
D gene: -

CDR3 DNA: TGTGCCAGCAGCCCCGCTAGGGGGGTTACTGAAGCTTTCTTT
CDR3 protein: CASSPARGVTEAFF
V gene: TRBV7-6
clone size: many
J gene: TRBJ1-1
D gene: -

CDR3 DNA: TGCAGCGGTCGGACAGGGATGAACACTGAAGCTTTCTTT
CDR3 protein: CSGRTGMNTEAFF
V gene: TRBV29-1
clone size: -
J gene: TRBJ1-1
D gene: TRBD1

CDR3 DNA: TGCAGTGCTAGGGGGGGGGGGCCGGCCAATGAGCAGTTCTTC
CDR3 protein: CSARGGGPANEQFF
V gene: TRBV20-1
clone size: -
J gene: TRBJ2-1
D gene: -

CDR3 DNA: TGCAGCGTTGTAATTCAGGGGGTTCCAAGGGGGACCCAGTACTTC
CDR3 protein: CSVVIQGVPRGTQYF
V gene: TRBV29-1
clone size: -
J gene: TRBJ2-5
D gene: TRBD1

CDR3 DNA: TGTGCCAGCAGCTTCCAGGTCTACGAGCAGTACTTC
CDR3 protein: CASSFQVYEQYF
V gene: TRBV7-6
clone size: few
J gene: TRBJ2-7
D gene: -

CDR3 DNA: TGTGCCAGCAGCGCCCCCCGGTACCACGAGCAGTACTTC
CDR3 protein: CASSAPRYHEQYF
V gene: TRBV7-9
clone size: many
J gene: TRBJ2-7
D gene: -

CDR3 DNA: TGTGCCAGCAGCTTAACGGGCAGGGGGCTCTCCTACGAGCAGTACTTC
CDR3 protein: CASSLTGRGLSYEQYF
V gene: TRBV7-9
clone size: -
J gene: TRBJ2-7
D gene: TRBD1

CDR3 DNA: TGTGCCAGCAGTTTTGCGGAAAGCACAGATACGCAGTATTTT
CDR3 protein: CASSFAESTDTQYF
V gene: TRBV6-1
clone size: few
J gene: TRBJ2-3
D gene: -

CDR3 DNA: TGTGCCAGCAGTGAGTACCGCTGGACAGGGCCCCTTTTGGAAGATTCACCCCTCCACTTT
CDR3 protein: CASSEYRWTGPLLEDSPLHF
V gene: TRBV25-1
clone size: many
J gene: TRBJ1-6
D gene: TRBD1

CDR3 DNA: TGTGCCAGCAGTTTAGCGAAGGGGGGAGCTTTCTTT
CDR3 protein: CASSLAKGGAFF
V gene: TRBV12-3/TRBV12-4
clone size: -
J gene: TRBJ1-1
D gene: -

CDR3 DNA: TGTGCCAGCAGTTTAGACAGGGGGAGAACTAATGAAAAACTGTTTTTT
CDR3 protein: CASSLDRGRTNEKLFF
V gene: TRBV12-3/TRBV12-4
clone size: many
J gene: TRBJ1-4
D gene: TRBD1

CDR3 DNA: TGTGCCAGCAGCTTAGACATGAACACTGAAGCTTTCTTT
CDR3 protein: CASSLDMNTEAFF
V gene: TRBV7-9
clone size: many
J gene: TRBJ1-1
D gene: -

CDR3 DNA: TGTGCCAGCAGTACAGGACAGGACCAGCAGTATTTT
CDR3 protein: CASSTGQDQQYF
V gene: TRBV28
clone size: -
J gene: TRBJ2-3
D gene: TRBD1

CDR3 DNA: TGTGCCATCAGGGGAAACCAGCGGGAGGAGAGTAGCTATGAGCAGTTCTTC
CDR3 protein: CAIRGNQREESSYEQFF
V gene: TRBV10-3
clone size: many
J gene: TRBJ2-1
D gene: TRBD2

CDR3 DNA: TGTGCCAGCAGCTCCCCGACAGGGAATGATACTAACTATGGCTACACCTTC
CDR3 protein: CASSSPTGNDTNYGYTF
V gene: TRBV11-2
clone size: many
J gene: TRBJ1-2
D gene: TRBD1

CDR3 DNA: TGTGCCAGTAGTATGGGCGGGTACGAGCAGTACTTC
CDR3 protein: CASSMGGYEQYF
V gene: TRBV19
clone size: few
J gene: TRBJ2-7
D gene: -

CDR3 DNA: TGTGCCAGCAGCCTCGGGACAGGAGAGCTCCAAGAGACCCAGTACTTC
CDR3 protein: CASSLGTGELQETQYF
V gene: TRBV6-2/TRBV6-3
clone size: many
J gene: TRBJ2-5
D gene: TRBD1

CDR3 DNA: TGTGCCAGTAGTATCCCCCCGGGACAGGGCGGGCAGCCCCAGCATTTT
CDR3 protein: CASSIPPGQGGQPQHF
V gene: TRBV19
clone size: -
J gene: TRBJ1-5
D gene: TRBD1

CDR3 DNA: TGCAGCGTTGAAGACGGGGGCGCCTATGGCTACACCTTC
CDR3 protein: CSVEDGGAYGYTF
V gene: TRBV29-1
clone size: -
J gene: TRBJ1-2
D gene: -

CDR3 DNA: TGTGCCAGCAGTCGCGGGGGAAATGAAAAACTGTTTTTT
CDR3 protein: CASSRGGNEKLFF
V gene: TRBV27
clone size: -
J gene: TRBJ1-4
D gene: -

CDR3 DNA: TGTGCCAGCAGCGGTTGGGGGCTGAGTGAAGCTTTCTTT
CDR3 protein: CASSGWGLSEAFF
V gene: TRBV12-3/TRBV12-4
clone size: -
J gene: TRBJ1-1
D gene: -